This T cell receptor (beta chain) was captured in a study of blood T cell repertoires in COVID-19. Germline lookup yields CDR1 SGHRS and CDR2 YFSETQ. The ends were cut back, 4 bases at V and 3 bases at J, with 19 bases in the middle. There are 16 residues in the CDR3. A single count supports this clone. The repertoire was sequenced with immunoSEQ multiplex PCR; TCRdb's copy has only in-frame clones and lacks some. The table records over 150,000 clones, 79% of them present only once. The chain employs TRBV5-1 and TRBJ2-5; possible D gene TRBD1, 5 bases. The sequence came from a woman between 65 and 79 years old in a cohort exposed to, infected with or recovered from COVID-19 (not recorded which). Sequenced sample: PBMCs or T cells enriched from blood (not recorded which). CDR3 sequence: CASSTNTGVGEETQYF. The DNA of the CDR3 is TGCGCCAGCAGCACGAACACAGGAGTCGGAGAAGAGACCCAGTACTTC. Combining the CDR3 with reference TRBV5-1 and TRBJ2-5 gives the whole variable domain KAGVTQTPRYLIKTRGQQVTLSCSPISGHRSVSWYQQTPGQGLQFLFEYFSETQRNKGNFPGRFSGRQFSNSRSEMNVSTLELGDSALYLCASSTNTGVGEETQYFGPGTRLLVL.